This TCR beta chain is from a study of T-cell memory formation after mild COVID-19. The study, taken as a whole, reports: Clones that contracted clustered mainly in CM and EM if CD4+ and in EMRA if CD8+.

Unmatched junction bases numbered 2, after V lost 5 bases and J lost 4 bases. CDR1 LNHDA and CDR2 SQIVND come from the germline V gene (reference sequence). This CDR3 has 15 amino acids. One entry per CDR3 protein results from TCRdb running MiXCR on the 5' RACE reads. Of roughly 400,000 distinct CDR3 sequences listed, about 16% were seen once; the top ten hold under 25%. This clonotype was counted many times. Its antigen is as yet unknown. The chain is built from TRBV19 and TRBJ2-1; 13 nucleotides align to TRBD2. This sequence originates from a young man who had mild COVID-19 (a few samples of this study predate the infection). Cell type and time point are not known. Sequences were obtained from PBMCs or a T cell subset sorted from them (not recorded which). CDR3 loop: CASSGTSGDYNEQFF. DNA for the CDR3: TGTGCCAGTAGTGGGACTAGCGGGGATTACAATGAGCAGTTCTTC.